One sample yielded the 2 T cell receptor beta chains listed below, sequenced in a study of T cells in Graves' hyperthyroidism and ophthalmopathy. RNA transcripts served as the template for amplifying TCR beta CDR3 regions. RT-PCR in the first round (using the HTBI primer set) targeted the TCR CDR3. TCRdb passed the multiplex PCR reads through MiXCR, listing each CDR3 protein once. Here the sample spans 500,000 to 600,000 distinct CDR3 sequences, around 45% being singletons. The specimen was peripheral blood or thyroid tissue (not recorded which). These receptor sequences come from an adult woman with Graves' disease, either hyperthyroidism or ophthalmopathy (not recorded which).

This clonotype was counted many times. The rearrangement links TRBV25-1 to TRBJ1-6; D might be TRBD1 (5 bases). Germline values: CDR1 MGHDK, CDR2 SYGVNS. The CDR3 totals 14 residues. Deletions cut 7 bases from V and 10 bases from J, with 17 bases between. The CDR3 DNA reads as TGTGCCAGCACAAGGGGAGGGAGAGGCTCACCCCTCCACTTT. This codes for CASTRGGRGSPLHF.

In this sample, this clonotype turned up many times. The chain employs TRBV9 and TRBJ1-6; 7 bases agree with TRBD1. The CDR3 contains 15 residues. Germline V gene sequence: CDR1 SGDLS, CDR2 YYNGEE. J gave up 9 bases and V 4 bases, and 10 bases lay outside the gene matches. The CDR3 spells CASSPDGDRSSPLHF. DNA for the CDR3: TGTGCCAGCAGCCCGGATGGGGACAGATCTTCACCCCTCCACTTT.